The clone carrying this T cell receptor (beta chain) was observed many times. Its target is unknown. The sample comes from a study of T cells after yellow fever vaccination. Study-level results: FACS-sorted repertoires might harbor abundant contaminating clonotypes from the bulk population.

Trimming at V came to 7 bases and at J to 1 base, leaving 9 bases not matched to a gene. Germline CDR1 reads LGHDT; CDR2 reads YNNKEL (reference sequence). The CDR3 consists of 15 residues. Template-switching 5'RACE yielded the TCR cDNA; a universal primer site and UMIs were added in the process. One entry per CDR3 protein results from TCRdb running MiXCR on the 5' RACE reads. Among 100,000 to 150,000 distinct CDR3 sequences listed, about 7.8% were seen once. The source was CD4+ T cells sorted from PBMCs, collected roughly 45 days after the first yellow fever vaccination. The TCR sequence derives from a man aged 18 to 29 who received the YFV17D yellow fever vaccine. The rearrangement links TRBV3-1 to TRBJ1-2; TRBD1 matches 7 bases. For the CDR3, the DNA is TGTGCCAGCACCCCGAGGGGACAGCTTAACTATGGCTACACCTTC. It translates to CASTPRGQLNYGYTF.